These 6 T cell receptor beta chains originate from one sample sequenced in a study of blood T cell repertoires in COVID-19. Sequencing was performed with immunoSEQ multiplex PCR; in TCRdb, only in-frame clones are kept and a portion is missing. This sample has about 140,000 clones, with about 88% found just once. The specimen was peripheral blood. The source of these receptors is a man aged 50-59 years with active or convalescent COVID-19.

The V gene is TRBV5-4, the J gene TRBJ1-2; TRBD1 agrees at 7 bases. Germline lookup yields CDR1 SGHNT and CDR2 YYREEE (reference sequence). V trimming: 4 bases; J trimming: 6 bases; junction bases outside the gene matches: 12. The CDR3 spans 15 residues. The CDR3 sequence: CASSPFSRQGNGYTF. CDR3 in DNA: TGTGCCAGCAGCCCCTTTTCCCGACAGGGTAATGGCTACACCTTC.

The gene calls are TRBV5-8 and TRBJ1-5; D is ambiguous. Germline assignment: CDR1 SGHTS and CDR2 YDEGEE. CDR3 length equals 14 residues. Trimming removed 1 base at V and 7 bases at J, with 12 bases between. CDR3 coding DNA: TGTGCCAGCAGCTTGCTTCCAGGCGGGCAGCCCCAGCATTTT. This codes for CASSLLPGGQPQHF.

As for this clone: A junction end diverges from the germline sequence, so it may reflect a read error. V and J are TRBV2 and TRBJ2-2; 14 nucleotides line up with TRBD2. CDR3 length equals 18 residues. Germline V lookup: CDR1 SNHLY, CDR2 FYNNEI. The DNA for the CDR3 is TGTGCCAGCAGGGAAGGACTAGCGGGAGGTTCAAGAACCGGGGAGCTGTTTTTT. Translating gives CASREGLAGGSRTGELFF.

The rearrangement joins TRBV18 to TRBJ1-1, with D possibly being TRBD1 (6 bases). Trimming removed 5 bases from V and 4 bases from J, with 14 bases in between. There are 14 residues in the CDR3. Germline loops: CDR1 KGHSH, CDR2 LQKENI. The CDR3 DNA sequence: TGTGCCAGCTCATCCCAGGTAGGGGGCACTGAAGCTTTCTTT. Residues: CASSSQVGGTEAFF.

The chain combines TRBV29-1 with TRBJ2-2; weak D call: TRBD2 (6 bases). The germline V gene encodes CDR1 SQVTM and CDR2 ANQGSEA. Between the trimmed V and J ends, which lost 7 bases and 2 bases, there was a span of 11 bases. The CDR3 totals 13 residues. The CDR3 region has the DNA TGCAGCGGCCGGGACTCCAACACCGGGGAGCTGTTTTTT. As protein: CSGRDSNTGELFF.

The chain has TRBV6-5 and TRBJ1-1, with D possibly matching TRBD1 (6 bases). V was cut by 2 bases and J by 1 base, with 11 bases left in between. The germline V gene encodes CDR1 MNHEY and CDR2 SVGAGI. The CDR3 consists of 15 residues. CDR3: CASSYRGHQNTEAFF. CDR3 coding DNA: TGTGCCAGCAGTTACAGGGGACATCAGAACACTGAAGCTTTCTTT.